This T cell receptor (beta chain) was found in a study of blood T cell repertoires in COVID-19. Turning to the study itself: COVID-19 samples, acute and convalescent, were from the United States, Italy and Spain. Nucleic acid was either cDNA or gDNA, and it came from T cells, B-cell-depleted T cells, or PBMCs.

Sequencing used immunoSEQ multiplex PCR; TCRdb keeps in-frame clones, though not all of them. The sample holds hundreds of thousands of clones, 82% seen once. Recovery meant two consecutive negative NP/OP PCR tests, professional clearance, or resolved symptoms. Source material: PBMCs or T cells enriched from blood (not recorded which). The sequence was collected from a woman between 55 and 75 years old who had recovered from COVID-19.

The CDR3 bases are TGTGCCAGCAGCTCCCGGGGGATTCCAACTAATGAAAAACTGTTTTTT. Translated: CASSSRGIPTNEKLFF. The chain uses TRBV7-2 and TRBJ1-4; D perhaps matches TRBD1 (5 bases). CDR1 and CDR2 (germline): SGHTA, FQGNSA. The CDR3 has 16 amino acids. V was trimmed by 4 bases and J by 0 bases, leaving 12 bases between them. Using reference TRBV7-2 and TRBJ1-4 for the parts outside the CDR3, the full variable domain is GAGVSQSPSNKVTEKGKDVELRCDPISGHTALYWYRQSLGQGLEFLIYFQGNSAPDKSGLPSDRFSAERTGGSVSTLTIQRTQQEDSAVYLCASSSRGIPTNEKLFFGSGTQLSVL.